Each of the 20 T cell receptor beta chains below was sequenced from the same sample in a study of early stage breast cancer tumors. The assay was immunoSEQ multiplex PCR, and TCRdb's table has in-frame clones only and misses some. Here the sample spans more than 55,000 clones, approximately 80% being singletons. The sequenced sample was blood. The receptors were sampled from a person aged 35-55 years with breast cancer.

The chain recombines TRBV7-8 with TRBJ2-1, with 8 bases matching TRBD1. This CDR3 has 16 residues. Looked up from germline, CDR1 is SGHVS and CDR2 is FQNEAQ. V shed 1 base, J shed 5 bases, and the junction held 7 bases outside the gene matches. The CDR3 sequence is CASSLDDRGVDNEQFF. The CDR3 nucleotides are TGTGCCAGCAGCTTAGACGACAGGGGAGTAGACAATGAGCAGTTCTTC. The variable domain in full, with the rest retrieved from reference TRBV7-8 and TRBJ2-1, is GAGVSQSPRYKVAKRGQDVALRCDPISGHVSLFWYQQALGQGPEFLTYFQNEAQLDKSGLPSDRFFAERPEGSVSTLKIQRTQQEDSAVYLCASSLDDRGVDNEQFFGPGTRLTVL.

The rearrangement joins TRBV6-1 to TRBJ1-1, with 7 bases that match TRBD1. This CDR3 is built from 14 residues. V was pared by 4 bases and J by 1 base, with 3 bases of the junction left unmatched. Germline CDR1 MNHNS, CDR2 SASEGT. The CDR3 loop is CASSGQGWNTEAFF. CDR3 sequence (DNA): TGTGCCAGCAGTGGACAGGGTTGGAACACTGAAGCTTTCTTT.

The rearrangement uses TRBV27 and TRBJ2-7; 10 bases match TRBD2. Germline trimming cut 6 bases from V and 0 bases from J; bases unmatched to any gene: 5. This CDR3 region has 15 residues. Germline loops: CDR1 MNHEY, CDR2 SMNVEV (reference sequence). The CDR3 here is CASRQAGGVSYEQYF. In nucleotides, the CDR3 is TGTGCCAGCAGACAAGCGGGAGGGGTCTCCTACGAGCAGTACTTC.

The rearrangement uses TRBV11-2 and TRBJ2-1, with 9 bases aligning to TRBD1. Germline CDR1 SGHAT, CDR2 FQNNGV. The CDR3 runs 15 residues. Trimming at V came to 4 bases and at J to 7 bases, leaving 8 bases not matched to a gene. This chain's CDR3 is CASSSSDRGRNEQFF. The CDR3 DNA reads TGTGCCAGCAGCTCCTCGGACAGGGGTAGGAATGAGCAGTTCTTC.

The chain has TRBV16 and TRBJ2-6; no clear D. In germline, CDR1 is KGHSY, CDR2 FQNENV. Trimming stripped 0 bases from V and 0 bases from J, with 6 bases between. The CDR3 spans 16 residues. CDR3 DNA sequence: TGTGCCAGCAGCCAATCGCTGGGCTCTGGGGCCAACGTCCTGACTTTC. Translated, it gives CASSQSLGSGANVLTF.

The V gene is TRBV14, the J gene TRBJ1-2; D may be TRBD1 (5 bases). The V and J ends lost 4 bases and 4 bases respectively, with 10 bases between them. CDR1 and CDR2 from the germline V gene are SGHDN and FVKESK. The CDR3 length is 13 residues. DNA for the CDR3: TGTGCCAGCAGCCCCGGGACGGCCTATGGCTACACCTTC. This codes for CASSPGTAYGYTF.

The J gene is TRBJ2-7, the V gene TRBV29-1, with 7 bases fitting TRBD1. This CDR3 is built from 14 residues. The trim removed 6 bases at V and 4 bases at J, leaving 12 bases unmatched. CDR1 is SQVTM and CDR2 is ANQGSEA in the germline V gene. The CDR3 sequence: CSVNRGPDPYEQYF. CDR3 DNA sequence: TGCAGCGTAAACAGGGGCCCTGATCCTTACGAGCAGTACTTC.

CDR3 DNA: TGTGCCAGCAGTGAGTCACCCGAGCAGTACTTC. This sequence encodes CASSESPEQYF. The rearrangement joins TRBV2 to TRBJ2-5; D not resolved. TRBJ2-7 matches the DNA end more closely, so the J call is doubtful. CDR1 and CDR2 (germline): SNHLY, FYNNEI. The CDR3 runs to 11 residues.

The rearrangement uses TRBV2 and TRBJ2-1, with D perhaps TRBD1 (5 bases). Germline lookup yields CDR1 SNHLY and CDR2 FYNNEI. The CDR3 contains 12 residues. Trimming pared 5 bases from V and 10 bases from J, leaving 12 bases between. The CDR3 spells CASSPDSYEQFF. DNA of the CDR3: TGTGCCAGCAGTCCAGACAGCTACGAGCAGTTCTTC.

The rearrangement links TRBV18 to TRBJ2-2; no clear D gene. The CDR3 runs to 18 residues. The germline CDR1 and CDR2 sequences are KGHSH and LQKENI. V lost 1 base to trimming and J lost 1 base, with 16 bases between them. The chain's CDR3 is CASSPLVDRRWNTGELFF. CDR3 in DNA: TGTGCCAGCTCACCACTGGTGGATCGTCGCTGGAACACCGGGGAGCTGTTTTTT.

J is TRBJ2-7 and V is TRBV19, with D tentatively TRBD1 (5 bases). Germline CDR1 and CDR2: LNHDA and SQIVND (reference sequence). V lost 4 bases and J 3 bases, leaving 13 bases between the germline ends. There are 14 residues in the CDR3. The CDR3 DNA is TGTGCCAGTAGTACACGGACACCCGACTACGAGCAGTACTTC. The encoded protein is CASSTRTPDYEQYF. The full variable domain, rest sourced from reference TRBV19 and TRBJ2-7, is DGGITQSPKYLFRKEGQNVTLSCEQNLNHDAMYWYRQDPGQGLRLIYYSQIVNDFQKGDIAEGYSVSREKKESFPLTVTSAQKNPTAFYLCASSTRTPDYEQYFGPGTRLTVT.

The J gene is TRBJ2-7, the V gene TRBV9, with TRBD2 as a possible D gene (6 bases). This CDR3 comprises 14 residues. Per germline, CDR1 SGDLS and CDR2 YYNGEE. V was shortened by 1 base and J by 0 bases, with 8 bases between the two germline ends. As DNA, the CDR3 is TGTGCCAGCAGCGTAACGACTAGCTCCTACGAGCAGTACTTC. Its protein product is CASSVTTSSYEQYF. Full variable domain (outside the CDR3, taken from reference TRBV9 and TRBJ2-7): DSGVTQTPKHLITATGQRVTLRCSPRSGDLSVYWYQQSLDQGLQFLIQYYNGEERAKGNILERFSAQQFPDLHSELNLSSLELGDSALYFCASSVTTSSYEQYFGPGTRLTVT.

The rearrangement joins TRBV7-2 to TRBJ2-5; 8 bases line up with TRBD2. Germline CDR1 and CDR2: SGHTA and FQGNSA. Unmatched junction bases numbered 7, after V lost 1 base and J lost 3 bases. The CDR3 has 16 amino acids. CDR3 region: CASSLEPFGREETQYF. DNA for the CDR3: TGTGCCAGCAGCTTAGAGCCGTTCGGGAGGGAAGAGACCCAGTACTTC. Full variable domain (remainder filled in from reference TRBV7-2 and TRBJ2-5): GAGVSQSPSNKVTEKGKDVELRCDPISGHTALYWYRQSLGQGLEFLIYFQGNSAPDKSGLPSDRFSAERTGGSVSTLTIQRTQQEDSAVYLCASSLEPFGREETQYFGPGTRLLVL.

This sequence joins TRBV7-2 and TRBJ2-7; 13 bases fit TRBD2. From germline, CDR1 is SGHTA and CDR2 FQGNSA. CDR3 size: 15 residues. V was clipped by 5 bases and J by 8 bases; unmatched bases: 9. CDR3 nucleotides: TGTGCCAGCAGCCCCCAACCCGGGACTAGCGGGAAGCAGTACTTC. Translation: CASSPQPGTSGKQYF.

The chain recombines TRBV9 with TRBJ1-1; TRBD1 might be the D (6 bases). Germline CDR1 reads SGDLS; CDR2 reads YYNGEE. The CDR3 is 15 amino acids. V shed 5 bases and J shed 1 base, with 15 bases lying between them. The CDR3 DNA reads TGTGCCAGCAGGGTCTATACGGGACAGAACACTGAAGCTTTCTTT. It codes for CASRVYTGQNTEAFF.

The CDR3 sequence: CASKRAGVSAYEQYF. Written as DNA, the CDR3 is TGTGCCAGCAAAAGGGCGGGAGTCTCTGCCTACGAGCAGTACTTC. The chain couples TRBV28 to TRBJ2-7, with 7 positions matching TRBD2. Trimming removed 7 bases from V and 2 bases from J; junction bases left unmatched: 11. CDR3 length: 15 residues. The germline CDR1 and CDR2 sequences are MDHEN and SYDVKM. Variable domain in full (rest from reference TRBV28 and TRBJ2-7): DVKVTQSSRYLVKRTGEKVFLECVQDMDHENMFWYRQDPGLGLRLIYFSYDVKMKEKGDIPEGYSVSREKKERFSLILESASTNQTSMYLCASKRAGVSAYEQYFGPGTRLTVT.

The chain has TRBV10-3 and TRBJ1-2; no clear D gene. Trimming cost V 3 bases and J 8 bases, with 10 bases left between them. Per the germline V gene, CDR1 is ENHRY and CDR2 is SYGVKD. The CDR3 contains 12 residues. CDR3 region: CAISDRDGGYTF. The DNA of the CDR3 is TGTGCCATCAGTGATAGAGACGGAGGCTACACCTTC.

This chain links TRBV29-1 with TRBJ1-2; tentative D call: TRBD1 (6 bases). CDR3 length: 13 residues. The V end was cut by 1 base, the J end by 5 bases, with 11 bases between. CDR1 and CDR2 (germline): SQVTM, ANQGSEA. The CDR3 reads CSVEGDRLYGYTF. The DNA for the CDR3 is TGCAGCGTTGAAGGCGACAGGCTATATGGCTACACCTTC.

V gene TRBV19 combines with J gene TRBJ1-2; TRBD1 matches at 12 bases. In germline, CDR1 is LNHDA, CDR2 SQIVND (reference sequence). The CDR3 spans 18 residues. The V gene end was trimmed by 5 bases and the J gene end by 4 bases; junction bases not matched to a gene: 14. CDR3 in amino acids: CASSPSGTGGGRTYGYTF. As DNA, the CDR3 is TGTGCCAGTAGTCCTTCCGGGACAGGGGGCGGAAGGACCTATGGCTACACCTTC.

This sequence joins TRBV6-5 and TRBJ1-1, with 7 bases lining up with TRBD1. CDR3 length: 13 residues. Per the germline V gene, CDR1 is MNHEY and CDR2 is SVGAGI. J lost 13 bases, V lost 0 bases, and 8 bases had no gene match. The CDR3 here is CASSYSLDRRVFF. CDR3 coding DNA: TGTGCCAGCAGTTACTCGTTGGACAGGCGCGTTTTCTTT.